The 21 T cell receptor beta chains in this list originate from one sample, sequenced in a study of early T cells in non-severe SARS-CoV-2 infection. TCRdb processed the 5' RACE reads anew with MiXCR; each CDR3 protein has one entry. The data show about 47,000 distinct CDR3 sequences, approximately 11% seen once. The sequenced sample consisted of whole blood. These receptors originate from an adult who was a healthcare worker with PCR-confirmed SARS-CoV-2 infection or an uninfected control (not recorded which).

Many counts were recorded for this clonotype. The CDR3 DNA is TGTGCCAGCAGCCGCAAACCACGGGACACTGGATCCTCCTATAATTCACCCCTCCACTTT. It specifies CASSRKPRDTGSSYNSPLHF. The chain employs TRBV11-2 and TRBJ1-6; D is perhaps TRBD1 (6 bases). CDR1 is SGHAT and CDR2 is FQNNGV in the germline V gene. The CDR3 length is 20 residues. The ends were cut back, 5 bases at V and 0 bases at J, with 23 bases in the middle. The complete variable domain, with remaining parts taken from reference TRBV11-2 and TRBJ1-6, reads EAGVAQSPRYKIIEKRQSVAFWCNPISGHATLYWYQQILGQGPKLLIQFQNNGVVDDSQLPKDRFSAERLKGVDSTLKIQPAKLEDSAVYLCASSRKPRDTGSSYNSPLHFGNGTRLTVT.

This clonotype was seen a handful of times. The V gene is TRBV7-9, the J gene TRBJ2-1; 7 bases are shared with TRBD1. The CDR3 covers 14 residues. Germline loops: CDR1 SEHNR, CDR2 FQNEAQ (reference sequence). Trimming took 5 bases from V and 8 from J; bases not matched to a gene: 9. DNA for the CDR3: TGTGCCAGCAGCCCCGAGACAGGGTCGGATGAGCAGTTCTTC. It yields the protein CASSPETGSDEQFF.

V usage is TRBV20-1 and J usage is TRBJ2-7, with D hard to call. V lost 5 bases and J lost 0, with 11 bases in between. Looked up from germline, CDR1 is DFQATT and CDR2 is SNEGSKA (reference sequence). The CDR3 runs to 13 residues. The CDR3 bases are TGCAGTGCTCCCGGAACGGCCTCCTACGAGCAGTACTTC. This sequence encodes CSAPGTASYEQYF.

This clonotype turned up a few times. The chain has TRBV4-2 and TRBJ2-3, with 10 bases that match TRBD2. J was trimmed by 3 bases and V by 5 bases; bases with no gene match: 11. The CDR3 contains 17 residues. The germline CDR1 and CDR2 sequences are LGHNA and YNFKEQ. The CDR3, as DNA: TGTGCCAGCAGCACCTTCTTACTAGCGGGGACAACAGATACGCAGTATTTT. Translation gives CASSTFLLAGTTDTQYF.

The chain carries TRBV28 and TRBJ1-6, with D perhaps matching TRBD1 (6 bases). Germline V gene data show CDR1 as MDHEN and CDR2 as SYDVKM. The CDR3 runs to 14 residues. Trimming left V 7 bases short and J 8 bases short, with 15 bases between. DNA for the CDR3: TGTGCCAGCAATCAACAGGGCGTTTATTCACCCCTCCACTTT. This codes for CASNQQGVYSPLHF.

This clonotype appeared a few times. The genes are TRBV9 and TRBJ2-1; 7 bases are a match to TRBD2. Trimming removed 5 bases from V and 4 bases from J; junction bases left unmatched: 9. Looked up from germline, CDR1 is SGDLS and CDR2 is YYNGEE. The CDR3 totals 15 residues. CDR3 in DNA: TGTGCCAGCAGTCTCGATCGGGAGGCGTACAATGAGCAGTTCTTC. Residues: CASSLDREAYNEQFF.

This clonotype was observed at least ten times. The chain couples TRBV19 to TRBJ2-1, with D perhaps matching TRBD1 (6 bases). V was cut by 7 bases and J by 5 bases, with 18 bases left in between. This CDR3 has 15 amino acids. Germline CDR1 LNHDA, CDR2 SQIVND (reference sequence). As DNA, the CDR3 is TGTGCCAGTACCCCTGAGGCAGGGGCAGACAATGAGCAGTTCTTC. Amino acid sequence: CASTPEAGADNEQFF.

This rearrangement joins TRBV7-9 to TRBJ2-6; D is undetermined. The CDR3 loop spans 13 amino acids. Trimming stripped 4 bases from V and 0 bases from J, with 1 base between. Germline V gene sequence: CDR1 SEHNR, CDR2 FQNEAQ (reference sequence). CDR3 amino acids: CASSSSGANVLTF. The CDR3 DNA sequence: TGTGCCAGCAGCTCCTCTGGGGCCAACGTCCTGACTTTC.

The table lists this clonotype with many counts. V gene TRBV28 combines with J gene TRBJ1-6; tentative D call: TRBD1 (5 bases). The CDR3 length is 12 residues. V lost 8 bases to trimming and J lost 6 bases, with 8 bases between them. Germline loops: CDR1 MDHEN, CDR2 SYDVKM. CDR3 nucleotides: TGTGCCAGCCAGGGACCTAATTCACCCCTCCACTTT. The encoded protein is CASQGPNSPLHF.

The CDR3 bases are TGTGCCAGTAGTATAGATCAACCCAGGAGGGACAATGAGCAGTTCTTC. Amino acids: CASSIDQPRRDNEQFF. The V call is TRBV19, the J call TRBJ2-1, with D perhaps matching TRBD2 (6 bases). Trimming took 0 bases from V and 5 from J, leaving 14 bases between them. This CDR3 is 16 amino acids long. The germline CDR1 and CDR2 sequences are LNHDA and SQIVND (reference sequence). Together with reference TRBV19 and TRBJ2-1, the CDR3 gives the full variable domain: DGGITQSPKYLFRKEGQNVTLSCEQNLNHDAMYWYRQDPGQGLRLIYYSQIVNDFQKGDIAEGYSVSREKKESFPLTVTSAQKNPTAFYLCASSIDQPRRDNEQFFGPGTRLTVL.

This clonotype was seen ten or more times. This sequence joins TRBV19 and TRBJ2-7; perhaps TRBD1 as D (5 bases). This CDR3 is 13 amino acids long. Trimming stripped 7 bases from V and 2 bases from J, with 12 bases between. Per the germline V gene, CDR1 is LNHDA and CDR2 is SQIVND (reference sequence). The CDR3 region is CASKGAGPYEQYF. The CDR3 nucleotides read TGTGCCAGTAAAGGGGCAGGCCCCTACGAGCAGTACTTC.

V usage is TRBV7-9 and J usage is TRBJ1-1; unclear D gene. Trimming removed 4 bases from V and 3 bases from J, with 9 bases in between. The CDR3 contains 13 residues. Germline CDR1 and CDR2: SEHNR and FQNEAQ (reference sequence). The CDR3 reads CASSWSDHTEAFF. In DNA form, the CDR3 reads TGTGCCAGCAGCTGGTCGGATCACACTGAAGCTTTCTTT.

The chain links TRBV9 to TRBJ1-4; possible D gene TRBD1, 5 bases. This CDR3 contains 14 residues. Germline lookup yields CDR1 SGDLS and CDR2 YYNGEE. Trimming removed 7 bases at V and 5 bases at J, with 15 bases between. CDR3 nucleotides: TGTGCCAGCTCAAGCGGGCAGGGAAATGAAAAACTGTTTTTT. Protein: CASSSGQGNEKLFF.

This clonotype came up many times. The V and J genes are TRBV7-6 and TRBJ1-4; 9 positions match TRBD1. V lost 3 bases, J lost 3 bases, and 2 bases stayed unmatched. CDR1 and CDR2 (germline): SGHVS, FNYEAQ. The CDR3 consists of 15 residues. CDR3 loop: CASSFDRGANEKLFF. CDR3 coding DNA: TGTGCCAGCAGCTTCGACAGGGGGGCTAATGAAAAACTGTTTTTT.

On this clonotype itself: A single base separates this from a much larger clone, so it may be a read error. The chain joins TRBV6-2 or TRBV6-3 to TRBJ2-1; 13 bases align to TRBD2. V lost 10 bases, J lost 7 bases, and 10 bases stayed unmatched. The CDR3 has 15 amino acids. Germline CDR1 MNHEY, CDR2 SVGEGT. The CDR3 bases are TGTGCCAACAGCCCGGGACTAGCGGGGCAGAATGAGCAGTTCTTC. Residues: CANSPGLAGQNEQFF.

This clonotype was observed at least ten times. The genes are TRBV6-1 and TRBJ2-7, with a tentative D call TRBD2 (6 bases). Germline CDR1 reads MNHNS; CDR2 reads SASEGT. CDR3 length: 15 amino acids. The germline V and J ends were trimmed by 1 base and 0 bases, with 10 bases remaining between them. CDR3 DNA: TGTGCCAGCAGTGAAGAGGAGACTAGCTCCTACGAGCAGTACTTC. Protein product: CASSEEETSSYEQYF.

This clonotype was picked up many times. The DNA of the CDR3 is TGCGCCAGCAGCCCCAGACAGGTTGGATCTGCCAATGAGCAGTTCTTC. It yields the protein CASSPRQVGSANEQFF. This chain joins TRBV5-1 and TRBJ2-1; a weak D match, TRBD1 (6 bases). This CDR3 is built from 16 residues. V was cut by 4 bases and J by 6 bases, with 20 bases left in between. Germline CDR1 SGHRS, CDR2 YFSETQ.

In this sample, this clonotype turned up many times. The chain is built from TRBV5-1 and TRBJ2-3, with D maybe TRBD1 (6 bases). Deletions cut 0 bases from V and 3 bases from J, with 11 bases between. The CDR3 covers 15 residues. Germline V CDR1 and CDR2: SGHRS, YFSETQ. In DNA, the CDR3 is TGCGCCAGCAGCTTGGCCGGGACACTGACAGATACGCAGTATTTT. This gives the protein CASSLAGTLTDTQYF.

The table lists this clonotype with a few counts. CDR3 region: CATSDSGLAPEQYF. In DNA form, the CDR3 reads TGTGCCACCAGTGACTCAGGACTAGCCCCCGAGCAGTACTTC. The chain joins TRBV24-1 to TRBJ2-7, with TRBD2 matching 8 bases. The CDR3 spans 14 residues. Germline CDR1 is KGHDR and CDR2 is SFDVKD. V was clipped by 4 bases and J by 6 bases; unmatched bases: 7.

At least ten counts were recorded for this clonotype. The chain links TRBV20-1 to TRBJ2-3, with D maybe TRBD2 (7 bases). In germline, CDR1 is DFQATT, CDR2 SNEGSKA (reference sequence). The CDR3 has 18 residues. The V gene lost 3 bases and the J gene lost 0 bases, with 22 bases spanning the gap. CDR3 sequence: CSASTANGGARSTDTQYF. CDR3 in DNA: TGCAGTGCTAGTACGGCAAATGGGGGGGCCCGTAGCACAGATACGCAGTATTTT.

The chain links TRBV20-1 to TRBJ2-5; D unresolved. Germline V gene data show CDR1 as DFQATT and CDR2 as SNEGSKA (reference sequence). The CDR3 sequence is 13 residues long. The germline V and J ends were trimmed by 0 bases and 2 bases, with 7 bases remaining between them. CDR3 in amino acids: CSARDGIQETQYF. In DNA form, the CDR3 reads TGCAGTGCTAGAGATGGGATTCAAGAGACCCAGTACTTC.